The rows below give T cell receptor beta chains drawn from one sample of a study of cytomegalovirus exposure and HLA in healthy donors. Here immunoSEQ multiplex PCR was the method, and the copy in TCRdb shows in-frame clones only, minus some. The data contain 150,000 to 200,000 clones, roughly 80% of them singletons. Sequencing was carried out using PBMCs. The source is a man aged 50 to 60 in good health and CMV-seropositive. CDR3s leave out the opening cysteine and the closing phenylalanine or tryptophan. Fields, in order: V gene, J gene, clone size, CDR3 protein. Clone size appears in some rows only: once, few, many, or a class for an expanded clone.

TRBV4-2	TRBJ1-5	few	ASSQDGQDSQPQH
TRBV28	TRBJ1-1	NA	ASSLPFTEAF
TRBV10-3	TRBJ1-3	NA	AISDRRYGNTIY
TRBV13	TRBJ2-2	NA	ASSSSGVRTGELF
TRBV29-1	TRBJ2-7	NA	SVVGSGRSSFSSYEQY
TRBV14	TRBJ2-5	few	ASSHREVQETQY
TRBV6-1	TRBJ2-7	NA	ASRGLAGSSYEQY
TRBV10-3	TRBJ1-2	NA	AIWAGGGTYGYT
TRBV4-1	TRBJ2-3	NA	ASSHYGGVAEQWGHTQY
TRBV28	TRBJ1-5	NA	ANSPPGGNQPQH
TRBV19	TRBJ2-1	NA	ASSPFGGEAAGVNNEQF
TRBV28	TRBJ1-4	NA	ASTRQGHEKLF
TRBV5-1	TRBJ1-2	few	ASSLAAGGGGYT
TRBV5-1	TRBJ2-1	NA	ASSPADSYNEQF
TRBV5-1	TRBJ2-5	NA	ASSFGAGGREETQY
TRBV19	TRBJ2-1	few	ASRRSPGQGASNEQF
TRBV7-9	TRBJ2-7	NA	ASSFTLGAASYEQY
TRBV7-9	TRBJ1-2	NA	ASSLGDGGYT
TRBV6-5	TRBJ1-1	NA	ASSYVPRDGRAF
TRBV23-1	TRBJ2-7	NA	ASRAPYEQY
TRBV9	TRBJ2-3	NA	ASSVEGLAGDIADTQY
TRBV5-1	TRBJ2-1	NA	ASSGGQGAGEQF
TRBV2	TRBJ2-5	NA	ASSQATGAGETQY
TRBV7-2	TRBJ2-5	NA	ASTRSRGGGETQY
TRBV28	TRBJ1-1	NA	ASSSPGSGNTEAF
TRBV18	TRBJ2-5	NA	ASSPSGKETQY
TRBV7-8	TRBJ2-7	NA	ASSLGGGLVYEQY
TRBV4-1	TRBJ1-3	NA	ASSPQFSGNTIY
TRBV30	TRBJ1-4	NA	AWSPARVDEKLF
TRBV27	TRBJ1-1	few	ASSYNLQGLNTEAF
TRBV2	TRBJ2-3	once	ASSDGTKTDTQY
TRBV9	TRBJ2-3	NA	ASSGGGKGTDTQY
TRBV18	TRBJ1-2	NA	ASSPPTTGAYGYT
TRBV2	TRBJ2-5	NA	ASSPPSGAGTQY